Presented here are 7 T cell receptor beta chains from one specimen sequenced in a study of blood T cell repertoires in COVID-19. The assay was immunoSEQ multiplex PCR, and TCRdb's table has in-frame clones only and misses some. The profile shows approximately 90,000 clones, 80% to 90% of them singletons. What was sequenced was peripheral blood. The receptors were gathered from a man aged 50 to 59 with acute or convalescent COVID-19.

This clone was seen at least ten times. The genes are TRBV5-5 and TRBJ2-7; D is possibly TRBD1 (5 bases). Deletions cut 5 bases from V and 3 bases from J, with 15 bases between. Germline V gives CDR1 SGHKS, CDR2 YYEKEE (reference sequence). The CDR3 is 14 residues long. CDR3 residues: CASRPADTGYEQYF. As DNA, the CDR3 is TGTGCCAGCAGACCCGCGGACACTGGCTACGAGCAGTACTTC.

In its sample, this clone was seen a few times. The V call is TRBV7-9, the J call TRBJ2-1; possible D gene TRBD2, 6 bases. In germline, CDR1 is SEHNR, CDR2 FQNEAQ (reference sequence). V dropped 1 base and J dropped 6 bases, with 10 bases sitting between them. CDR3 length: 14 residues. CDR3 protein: CASSLVPGGNEQFF. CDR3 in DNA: TGTGCCAGCAGCTTAGTCCCCGGGGGCAATGAGCAGTTCTTC.

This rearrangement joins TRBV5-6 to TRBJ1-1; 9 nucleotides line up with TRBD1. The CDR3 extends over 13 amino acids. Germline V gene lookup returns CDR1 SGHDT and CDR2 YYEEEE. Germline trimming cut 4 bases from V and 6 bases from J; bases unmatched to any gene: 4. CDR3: CASSRTGVPEAFF. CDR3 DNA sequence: TGTGCCAGCAGCAGGACAGGGGTTCCTGAAGCTTTCTTT.

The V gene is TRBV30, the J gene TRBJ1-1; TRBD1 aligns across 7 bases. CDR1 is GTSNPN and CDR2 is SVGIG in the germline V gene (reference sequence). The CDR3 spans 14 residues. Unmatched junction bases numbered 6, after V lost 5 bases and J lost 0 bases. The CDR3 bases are TGTGCCTGGGAGACGACAGGGTTGAACACTGAAGCTTTCTTT. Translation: CAWETTGLNTEAFF.

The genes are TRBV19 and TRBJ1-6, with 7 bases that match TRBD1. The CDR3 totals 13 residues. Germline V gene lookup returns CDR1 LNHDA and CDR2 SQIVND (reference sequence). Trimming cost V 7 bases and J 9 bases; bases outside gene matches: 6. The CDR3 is CASNRQGSSPLHF. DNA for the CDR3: TGTGCCAGTAACCGACAGGGTAGTTCACCCCTCCACTTT. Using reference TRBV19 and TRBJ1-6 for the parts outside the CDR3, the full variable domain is DGGITQSPKYLFRKEGQNVTLSCEQNLNHDAMYWYRQDPGQGLRLIYYSQIVNDFQKGDIAEGYSVSREKKESFPLTVTSAQKNPTAFYLCASNRQGSSPLHFGNGTRLTVT.

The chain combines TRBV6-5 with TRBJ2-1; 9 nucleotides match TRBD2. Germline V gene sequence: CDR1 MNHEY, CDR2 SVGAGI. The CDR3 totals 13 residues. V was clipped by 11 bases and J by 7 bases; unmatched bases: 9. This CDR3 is CAVGSGGWNEQFF. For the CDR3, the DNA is TGTGCCGTAGGGAGCGGGGGGTGGAATGAGCAGTTCTTC.

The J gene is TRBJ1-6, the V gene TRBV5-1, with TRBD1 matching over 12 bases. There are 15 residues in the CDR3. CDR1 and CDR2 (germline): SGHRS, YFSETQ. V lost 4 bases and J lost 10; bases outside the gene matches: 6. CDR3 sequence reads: CASSLGQGASSPLHF. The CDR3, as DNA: TGCGCCAGCAGCCTGGGACAGGGGGCGTCCTCACCCCTCCACTTT.